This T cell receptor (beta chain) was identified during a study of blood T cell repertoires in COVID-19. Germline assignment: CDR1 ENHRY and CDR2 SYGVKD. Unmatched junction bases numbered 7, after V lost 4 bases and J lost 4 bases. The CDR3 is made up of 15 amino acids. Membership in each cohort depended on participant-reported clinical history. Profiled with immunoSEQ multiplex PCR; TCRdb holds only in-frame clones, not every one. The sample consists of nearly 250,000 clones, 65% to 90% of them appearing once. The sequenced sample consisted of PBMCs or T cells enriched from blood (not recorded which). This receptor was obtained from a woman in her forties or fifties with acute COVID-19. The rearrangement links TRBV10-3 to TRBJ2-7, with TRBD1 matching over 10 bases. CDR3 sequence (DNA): TGTGCCATCAGTGCGGGTGGGACAGGGGTATACGAGCAGTACTTC. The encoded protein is CAISAGGTGVYEQYF.